The rows below give T cell receptor beta chains drawn from one sample of a study of OX40 agonist ivuxolimab in advanced cancers. Clones were read by immunoSEQ multiplex PCR, and TCRdb kept only the in-frame ones, dropping some. Altogether some 50,000 clones are present, around 86% being singletons, with the ten largest covering about 10%. Here the sequenced sample was CD4+ or CD8+ T cells sorted from blood, taken in a trial of the OX40 agonist ivuxolimab. These receptor sequences come from an adult with an advanced solid tumor such as melanoma, head and neck, liver or kidney cancer. Both conserved end residues are part of each CDR3. The D gene is left open where the match is weak. Only some rows state a clone size, as once, few, many or a class for expanded clones.

.	.	TRBV29-1	TRBJ1-2	CSVEVREGGGYTF	TGCAGCGTTGAAGTCAGGGAGGGGGGGGGCTACACCTTC
.	.	TRBV14	TRBJ2-3	CASSQDPLWQGTDTQYF	TGTGCCAGCAGCCAAGATCCCCTATGGCAGGGAACAGATACGCAGTATTTT
TRBD2	.	TRBV7-8	TRBJ2-6	CASSFGGSSGANVLTF	TGTGCCAGCAGCTTTGGCGGGAGCTCTGGGGCCAACGTCCTGACTTTC
.	.	TRBV27	TRBJ1-2	CASSPGGGYGYTF	TGTGCCAGCAGCCCGGGGGGGGGCTATGGCTACACCTTC
.	.	TRBV27	TRBJ2-2	CASSLSLPTRELFF	TGTGCCAGCAGTTTATCCCTCCCTACCAGGGAGCTGTTTTTT
.	.	TRBV6-5	TRBJ2-2	CASSYGGFPGELFF	TGTGCCAGCAGTTACGGGGGGTTCCCCGGGGAGCTGTTTTTT
.	.	TRBV25-1	TRBJ2-7	CASSEGTLVEYF	TGTGCCAGCAGTGAGGGGACCCTTGTCGAGTACTTC
.	few	TRBV9	TRBJ1-1	CASSAGGPVTEAFF	TGTGCCAGCAGCGCAGGCGGGCCTGTGACTGAAGCTTTCTTT
.	.	TRBV20-1	TRBJ1-1	CSAANTEAFF	TGCAGTGCCGCGAACACTGAAGCTTTCTTT
.	.	TRBV6-1	TRBJ1-2	CASSERQGLKGYTF	TGTGCCAGCAGTGAAAGGCAGGGGTTGAAGGGCTACACCTTC
TRBD2	.	TRBV4-1	TRBJ2-7	CASSLLPAGAYEQYF	TGCGCCAGCAGCCTTCTACCCGCGGGGGCCTACGAGCAGTACTTC
.	.	TRBV5-1	TRBJ2-1	CASSYGDNSYNEQFF	TGCGCCAGCAGCTACGGGGACAACTCCTACAATGAGCAGTTCTTC
.	few	TRBV27	TRBJ1-5	CASSFSGNSNQPQHF	TGTGCCAGCAGTTTTTCAGGGAATAGCAATCAGCCCCAGCATTTT
TRBD2	.	TRBV9	TRBJ2-3	CASSVVGLAVDTQYF	TGTGCCAGCAGCGTAGTCGGACTAGCGGTAGATACGCAGTATTTT
TRBD1	.	TRBV4-1	TRBJ2-7	CASSRGTGDAEQYF	TGCGCCAGCAGCCGTGGGACAGGTGATGCGGAGCAGTACTTC
.	.	TRBV20-1	TRBJ2-5	CSVGETQYF	TGCAGCGTTGGGGAGACCCAGTACTTC
TRBD1	few	TRBV5-5	TRBJ1-3	CASTPWTGVFGNTIYF	TGTGCCAGCACCCCTTGGACAGGGGTCTTTGGAAACACCATATATTTT
.	.	TRBV27	TRBJ2-7	CASSFGDEQYF	TGTGCCAGCAGTTTTGGGGACGAGCAGTACTTC
.	.	TRBV15	TRBJ2-3	CATSRGGGASTDTQYF	TGTGCCACCAGCAGGGGTGGGGGGGCTAGCACAGATACGCAGTATTTT
.	.	TRBV5-1	TRBJ2-7	CASSFYRRPGYEQYF	TGTGCCAGCAGCTTCTACAGGCGGCCGGGTTACGAGCAGTACTTC
TRBD1	.	TRBV12-5	TRBJ2-1	CASGRGQGFSYNEQFF	TGTGCTAGTGGTAGGGGACAGGGATTCTCCTACAATGAGCAGTTCTTC
.	.	TRBV7-9	TRBJ2-7	CASSRQATSSYEQYF	TGTGCCAGCAGTCGACAGGCTACGAGCTCCTACGAGCAGTACTTC
.	.	TRBV4-1	TRBJ1-5	CASSQDWGVNQPQHF	TGCGCCAGCAGCCAAGATTGGGGAGTCAATCAGCCCCAGCATTTT
.	.	TRBV9	TRBJ1-5	CASSVAPGANQPQHF	TGTGCCAGCAGCGTAGCGCCGGGCGCCAATCAGCCCCAGCATTTT
.	.	TRBV7-9	TRBJ2-7	CASSPGYEQYF	TGTGCCAGCAGCCCCGGCTACGAGCAGTACTTC
TRBD2	.	TRBV9	TRBJ2-1	CASSPPTGNKAGGPEQFF	TGTGCCAGCAGCCCCCCCACAGGGAATAAGGCGGGAGGGCCCGAGCAGTTCTTC
.	once	TRBV4-1	TRBJ1-2	CASSQAGHGANYGYTF	TGCGCCAGCAGCCAAGCGGGACACGGAGCTAACTATGGCTACACCTTC
.	.	TRBV16	TRBJ1-2	CASSQSKVPNYGYTF	TGTGCCAGCAGCCAATCGAAGGTTCCTAACTATGGCTACACCTTC
.	.	TRBV5-6	TRBJ2-1	CASSSRPTAGEQFF	TGTGCCAGCAGCTCGAGACCAACTGCGGGGGAGCAGTTCTTC
TRBD2	.	TRBV11-2	TRBJ2-7	CASSWGTSGNYEQYF	TGTGCCAGCAGCTGGGGGACTAGCGGGAACTACGAGCAGTACTTC
.	.	TRBV7-9	TRBJ2-2	CASSPSQTNTGELFF	TGTGCCAGCAGCCCTAGTCAGACGAACACCGGGGAGCTGTTTTTT
.	medium-sized	TRBV5-4	TRBJ1-6	CASSLGGTSPLHF	TGTGCCAGCAGCTTGGGGGGAACCTCACCCCTCCACTTT
TRBD1	.	TRBV19	TRBJ1-1	CASSYGTGLTEAFF	TGTGCCAGTAGTTACGGGACAGGGCTCACTGAAGCTTTCTTT
TRBD2	.	TRBV10-3	TRBJ2-5	CAISGRGSGSQETQYF	TGTGCCATCAGTGGGAGGGGTAGCGGGAGTCAAGAGACCCAGTACTTC
.	.	TRBV10-3	TRBJ2-5	CAISERGVGLAEETQYF	TGTGCCATCAGTGAGAGGGGGGTTGGGCTAGCGGAAGAGACCCAGTACTTC
TRBD2	.	TRBV7-8	TRBJ2-3	CASSLSPGTSGYTDTQYF	TGTGCCAGCAGCTTAAGCCCCGGGACTAGCGGTTACACAGATACGCAGTATTTT
.	.	TRBV6-1	TRBJ1-5	CASSEAVLVGISNQPQHF	TGTGCCAGCAGTGAAGCGGTGTTGGTGGGTATTAGCAATCAGCCCCAGCATTTT
.	few	TRBV6-5	TRBJ2-7	CASSGPPGLRDEQYF	TGTGCCAGCAGTGGACCTCCGGGTCTCCGGGACGAGCAGTACTTC
.	.	TRBV5-1	TRBJ2-1	CASRGGGKQFF	TGCGCCAGCAGGGGGGGTGGAAAGCAGTTCTTC
.	few	TRBV25-1	TRBJ1-1	CASLPRDYLEANTEAFF	TGTGCCAGCCTTCCCCGGGACTACCTAGAGGCGAACACTGAAGCTTTCTTT
.	.	TRBV4-3	TRBJ1-1	CASSQGVSADFPEAFF	TGCGCCAGCAGCCAAGGGGTTTCGGCAGACTTCCCTGAAGCTTTCTTT
.	.	TRBV18	TRBJ2-7	CASSPDVRDRLYEQYF	TGTGCCAGCTCACCAGATGTCCGGGACCGACTATACGAGCAGTACTTC
TRBD1	.	TRBV19	TRBJ2-1	CASSIGTGGYNEQFF	TGTGCCAGTAGTATTGGGACAGGGGGCTACAATGAGCAGTTCTTC
.	.	TRBV4-1	TRBJ2-1	CASSQDRGEQFF	TGCGCCAGCAGCCAAGATAGGGGAGAGCAGTTCTTC
TRBD1	.	TRBV19	TRBJ1-1	CASSMPPTGRSIEAFF	TGTGCCAGTAGTATGCCCCCGACAGGGCGGAGCATTGAAGCTTTCTTT
.	few	TRBV2	TRBJ2-1	CAKGIYNEQFF	TGTGCCAAAGGGATTTACAATGAGCAGTTCTTC
TRBD1	.	TRBV7-9	TRBJ1-6	CASTQGETYNSPLHF	TGTGCCAGCACCCAGGGGGAGACCTATAATTCACCCCTCCACTTT
.	.	TRBV15	TRBJ2-7	CATSRDPDSYEQYF	TGTGCCACCAGCAGAGACCCGGACTCCTACGAGCAGTACTTC
.	.	TRBV4-2	TRBJ2-1	CASSQDLALGNEQFF	TGTGCCAGCAGCCAAGATCTAGCGCTGGGGAATGAGCAGTTCTTC
.	.	TRBV30	TRBJ2-7	CAWSVRLAGYEQYF	TGTGCCTGGAGTGTACGGCTAGCTGGCTACGAGCAGTACTTC
.	.	TRBV29-1	TRBJ2-1	CSVEGLQRATYNEQFF	TGCAGCGTTGAGGGCCTCCAGCGGGCTACCTACAATGAGCAGTTCTTC
.	.	TRBV2	TRBJ2-5	CASSLASPTLFQETQYF	TGTGCCAGCAGTCTGGCTAGTCCCACTCTTTTTCAAGAGACCCAGTACTTC
.	.	TRBV15	TRBJ2-4	CATSRGRAKNIQYF	TGTGCCACCAGCAGAGGAAGGGCCAAAAACATTCAGTACTTC
.	once	TRBV14	TRBJ2-7	CASSQEGFSYEQYF	TGTGCCAGCAGCCAAGAAGGGTTCTCCTACGAGCAGTACTTC
.	.	TRBV6-5	TRBJ1-1	CASSYREEWNTEAFF	TGTGCCAGCAGTTACAGGGAGGAGTGGAACACTGAAGCTTTCTTT
.	.	TRBV27	TRBJ2-5	CASSTFQELAETQYF	TGTGCCAGCAGCACCTTTCAGGAGTTAGCGGAGACCCAGTACTTC
.	.	TRBV7-9	TRBJ1-1	CASSFEGMNTEAFF	TGTGCCAGCAGCTTTGAGGGGATGAACACTGAAGCTTTCTTT
TRBD1	medium-sized	TRBV11-2	TRBJ1-1	CASSLGQGASEAFF	TGTGCCAGCAGCCTCGGACAGGGGGCCTCTGAAGCTTTCTTT
.	.	TRBV7-9	TRBJ2-3	CASSPLGGKADTQYF	TGTGCCAGCAGCCCCCTCGGCGGGAAGGCAGATACGCAGTATTTT
.	.	TRBV27	TRBJ2-7	CASSFGRMQYF	TGTGCCAGCAGTTTCGGGCGGATGCAGTACTTC